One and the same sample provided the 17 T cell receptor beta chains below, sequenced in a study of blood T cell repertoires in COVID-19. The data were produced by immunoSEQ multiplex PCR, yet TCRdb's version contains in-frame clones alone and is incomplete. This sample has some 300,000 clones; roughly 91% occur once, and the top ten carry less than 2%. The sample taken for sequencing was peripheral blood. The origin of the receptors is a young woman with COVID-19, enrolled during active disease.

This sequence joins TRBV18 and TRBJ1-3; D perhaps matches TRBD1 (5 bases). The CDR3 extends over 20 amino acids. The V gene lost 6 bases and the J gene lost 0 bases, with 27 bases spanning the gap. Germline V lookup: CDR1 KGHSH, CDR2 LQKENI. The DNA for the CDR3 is TGTGCCAGCTCCCCGAGGTCAACGGGGGACCAACCCCACTCTGGAAACACCATATATTTT. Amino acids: CASSPRSTGDQPHSGNTIYF.

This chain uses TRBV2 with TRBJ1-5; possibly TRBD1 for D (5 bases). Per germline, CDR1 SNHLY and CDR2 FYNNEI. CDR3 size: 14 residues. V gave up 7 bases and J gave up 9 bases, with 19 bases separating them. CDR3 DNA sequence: TGTGCCAGCACGGGCGGGACCCGGGGGTGGCCCCAGCATTTT. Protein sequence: CASTGGTRGWPQHF.

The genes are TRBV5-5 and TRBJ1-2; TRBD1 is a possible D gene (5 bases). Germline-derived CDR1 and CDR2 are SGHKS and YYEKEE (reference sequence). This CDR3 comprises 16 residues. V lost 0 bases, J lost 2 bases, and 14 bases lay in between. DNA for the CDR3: TGTGCCAGCAGCTTGGTTGACAATGCAGGGAACTATGGCTACACCTTC. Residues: CASSLVDNAGNYGYTF. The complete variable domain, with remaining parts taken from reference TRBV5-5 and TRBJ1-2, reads DAGVTQSPTHLIKTRGQQVTLRCSPISGHKSVSWYQQVLGQGPQFIFQYYEKEERGRGNFPDRFSARQFPNYSSELNVNALLLGDSALYLCASSLVDNAGNYGYTFGSGTRLTVV.

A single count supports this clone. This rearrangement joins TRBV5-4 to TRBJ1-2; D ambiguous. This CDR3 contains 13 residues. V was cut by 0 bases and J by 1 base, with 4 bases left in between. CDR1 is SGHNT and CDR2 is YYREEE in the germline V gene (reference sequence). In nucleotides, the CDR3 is TGTGCCAGCAGCTTGGACAGTAACTATGGCTACACCTTC. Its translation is CASSLDSNYGYTF.

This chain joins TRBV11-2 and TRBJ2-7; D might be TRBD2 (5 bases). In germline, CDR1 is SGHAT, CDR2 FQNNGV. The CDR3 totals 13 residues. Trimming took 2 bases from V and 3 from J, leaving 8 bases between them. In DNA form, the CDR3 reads TGTGCCAGCAGCTTATTACGGGGCTACGAGCAGTACGTC. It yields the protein CASSLLRGYEQYV.

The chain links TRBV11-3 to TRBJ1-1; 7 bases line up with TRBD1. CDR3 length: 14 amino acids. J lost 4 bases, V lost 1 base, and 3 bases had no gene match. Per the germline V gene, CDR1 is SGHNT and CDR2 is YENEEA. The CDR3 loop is CASSLAAGGTEAFF. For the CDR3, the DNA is TGTGCCAGCAGCTTAGCGGCAGGGGGCACTGAAGCTTTCTTT.

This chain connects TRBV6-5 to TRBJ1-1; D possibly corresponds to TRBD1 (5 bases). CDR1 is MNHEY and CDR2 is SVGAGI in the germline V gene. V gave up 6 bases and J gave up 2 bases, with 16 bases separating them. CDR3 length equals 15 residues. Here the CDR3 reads CASSYDLGANTEAFF. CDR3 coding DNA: TGTGCCAGCAGCTACGATCTTGGGGCCAACACTGAAGCTTTCTTT.

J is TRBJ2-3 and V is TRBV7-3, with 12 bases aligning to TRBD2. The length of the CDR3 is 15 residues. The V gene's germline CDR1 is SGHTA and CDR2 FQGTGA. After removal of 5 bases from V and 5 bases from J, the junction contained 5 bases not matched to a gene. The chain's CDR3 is CASSPRLAGVDTQYF. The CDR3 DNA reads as TGTGCCAGCAGCCCGCGACTAGCGGGGGTAGATACGCAGTATTTT.

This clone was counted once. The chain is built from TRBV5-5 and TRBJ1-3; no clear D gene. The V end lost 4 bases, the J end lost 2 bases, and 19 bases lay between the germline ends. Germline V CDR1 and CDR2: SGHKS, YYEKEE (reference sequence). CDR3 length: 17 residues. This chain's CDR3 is CASSQGRVEVTGNTIYF. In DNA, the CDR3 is TGTGCCAGCAGCCAAGGTCGCGTAGAGGTTACTGGAAACACCATATATTTT.

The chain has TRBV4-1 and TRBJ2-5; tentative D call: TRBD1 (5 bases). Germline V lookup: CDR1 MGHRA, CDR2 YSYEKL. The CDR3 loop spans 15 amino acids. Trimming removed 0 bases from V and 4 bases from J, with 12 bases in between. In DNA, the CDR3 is TGCGCCAGCAGCCAAGAGGAAGGGGCTCGAGAGACCCAGTACTTC. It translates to CASSQEEGARETQYF.

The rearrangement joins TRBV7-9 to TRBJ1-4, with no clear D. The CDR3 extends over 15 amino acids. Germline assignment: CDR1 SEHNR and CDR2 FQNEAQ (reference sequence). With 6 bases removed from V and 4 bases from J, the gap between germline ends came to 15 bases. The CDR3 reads CASSSWTDLNEKLFF. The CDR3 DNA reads TGTGCCAGCAGTTCCTGGACTGATCTTAATGAAAAACTGTTTTTT.

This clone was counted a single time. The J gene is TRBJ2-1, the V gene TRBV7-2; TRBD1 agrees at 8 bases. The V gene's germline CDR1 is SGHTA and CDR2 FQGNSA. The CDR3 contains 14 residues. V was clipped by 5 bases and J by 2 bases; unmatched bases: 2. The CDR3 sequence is CASSPGQAYNEQFF. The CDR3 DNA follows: TGTGCCAGCAGCCCGGGACAGGCCTACAATGAGCAGTTCTTC.

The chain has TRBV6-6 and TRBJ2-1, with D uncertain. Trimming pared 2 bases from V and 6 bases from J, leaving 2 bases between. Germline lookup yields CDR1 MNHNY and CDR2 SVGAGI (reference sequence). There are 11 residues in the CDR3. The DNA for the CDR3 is TGTGCCAGCAGTTACCTCAATGAGCAGTTCTTC. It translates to CASSYLNEQFF.

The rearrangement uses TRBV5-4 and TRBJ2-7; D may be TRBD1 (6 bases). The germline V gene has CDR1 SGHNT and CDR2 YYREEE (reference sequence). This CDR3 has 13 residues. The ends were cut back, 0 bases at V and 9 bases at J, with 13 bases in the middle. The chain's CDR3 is CASSLGITGRQYV. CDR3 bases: TGTGCCAGCAGCTTGGGGATTACAGGGCGGCAGTACGTC.

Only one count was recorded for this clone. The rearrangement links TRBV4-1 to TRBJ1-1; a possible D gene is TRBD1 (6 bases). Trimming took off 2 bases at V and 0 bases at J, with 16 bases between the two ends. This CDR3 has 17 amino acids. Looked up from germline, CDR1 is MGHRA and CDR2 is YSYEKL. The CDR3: CASSQRVSGVMNTEAFF. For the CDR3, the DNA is TGCGCCAGCAGCCAAAGAGTCTCAGGGGTTATGAACACTGAAGCTTTCTTT.

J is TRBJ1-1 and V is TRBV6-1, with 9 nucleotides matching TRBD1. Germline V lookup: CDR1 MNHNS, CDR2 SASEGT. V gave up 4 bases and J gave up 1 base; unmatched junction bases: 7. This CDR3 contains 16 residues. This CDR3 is CASSANRGRRNTEAFF. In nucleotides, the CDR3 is TGTGCCAGCAGTGCAAACAGGGGGCGTCGGAACACTGAAGCTTTCTTT.

CDR3: CASSLDDRIIRSSYNEQFF. For the CDR3, the DNA is TGTGCCAGCAGCTTGGATGACAGGATCATCAGGAGCTCCTACAATGAGCAGTTCTTC. This chain links TRBV5-5 with TRBJ2-1; D perhaps matches TRBD1 (6 bases). CDR1 is SGHKS, CDR2 YYEKEE, per germline (reference sequence). The germline V and J ends were trimmed by 0 bases and 0 bases, with 19 bases remaining between them. The CDR3 is 19 residues long.